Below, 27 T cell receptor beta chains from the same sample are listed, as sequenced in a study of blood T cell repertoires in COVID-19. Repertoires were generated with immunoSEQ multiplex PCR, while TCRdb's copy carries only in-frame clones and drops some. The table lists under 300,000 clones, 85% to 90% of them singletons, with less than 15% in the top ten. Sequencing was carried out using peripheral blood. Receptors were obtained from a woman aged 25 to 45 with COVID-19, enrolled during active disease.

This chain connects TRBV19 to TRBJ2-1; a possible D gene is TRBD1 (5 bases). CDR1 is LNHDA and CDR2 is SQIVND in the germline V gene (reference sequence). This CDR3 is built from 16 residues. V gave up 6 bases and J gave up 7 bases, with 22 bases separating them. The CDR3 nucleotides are TGTGCCAGTAGACCGGCCATGGGGCTAGGCTGGAATGAGCAGTTCTTC. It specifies CASRPAMGLGWNEQFF.

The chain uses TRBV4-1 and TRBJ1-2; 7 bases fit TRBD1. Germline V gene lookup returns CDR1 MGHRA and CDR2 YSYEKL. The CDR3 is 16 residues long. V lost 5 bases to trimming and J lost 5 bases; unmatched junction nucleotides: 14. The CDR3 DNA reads TGCGCCAGCAGCGCGACGACAGGGCTAGGGGAGTATGGCTACACCTTC. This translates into CASSATTGLGEYGYTF.

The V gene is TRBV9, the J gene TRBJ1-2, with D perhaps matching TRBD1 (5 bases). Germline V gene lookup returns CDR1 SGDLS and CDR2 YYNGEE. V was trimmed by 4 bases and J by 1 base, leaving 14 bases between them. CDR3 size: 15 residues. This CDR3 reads CASSPLGRFNYGYTF. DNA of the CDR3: TGTGCCAGCAGCCCACTGGGGCGGTTTAACTATGGCTACACCTTC.

For the CDR3, the DNA is TGTGCCAGCAGCTTTATTGGGGGGTATGGCTACACCTTC. As protein: CASSFIGGYGYTF. The genes are TRBV5-4 and TRBJ1-2; weak D call: TRBD1 (5 bases). This CDR3 is 13 amino acids long. Trimming cost V 2 bases and J 5 bases, with 10 bases left between them. The germline gives CDR1 SGHNT, CDR2 YYREEE (reference sequence).

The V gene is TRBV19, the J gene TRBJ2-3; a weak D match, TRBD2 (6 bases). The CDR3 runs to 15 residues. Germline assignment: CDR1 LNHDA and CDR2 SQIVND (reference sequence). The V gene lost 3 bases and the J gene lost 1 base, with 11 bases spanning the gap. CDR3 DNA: TGTGCCAGTAGTATGGCGGTAGCGGGCACAGATACGCAGTATTTT. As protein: CASSMAVAGTDTQYF. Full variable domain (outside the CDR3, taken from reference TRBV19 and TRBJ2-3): DGGITQSPKYLFRKEGQNVTLSCEQNLNHDAMYWYRQDPGQGLRLIYYSQIVNDFQKGDIAEGYSVSREKKESFPLTVTSAQKNPTAFYLCASSMAVAGTDTQYFGPGTRLTVL.

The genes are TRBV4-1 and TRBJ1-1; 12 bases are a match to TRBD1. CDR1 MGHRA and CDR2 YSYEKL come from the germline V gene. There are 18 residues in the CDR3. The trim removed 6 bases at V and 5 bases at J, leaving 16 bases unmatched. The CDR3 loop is CASRSGTGGTRVWTEAFF. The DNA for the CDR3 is TGCGCCAGCAGGTCCGGGACAGGGGGCACCCGGGTGTGGACTGAAGCTTTCTTT.

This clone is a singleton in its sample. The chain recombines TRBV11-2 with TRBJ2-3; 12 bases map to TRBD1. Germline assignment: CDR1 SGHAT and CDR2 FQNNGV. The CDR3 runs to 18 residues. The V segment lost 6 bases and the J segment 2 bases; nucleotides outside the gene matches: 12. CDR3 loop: CASRVGTGGNYDTDTQYF. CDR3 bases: TGTGCCAGCAGAGTCGGGACAGGGGGCAATTACGACACAGATACGCAGTATTTT.

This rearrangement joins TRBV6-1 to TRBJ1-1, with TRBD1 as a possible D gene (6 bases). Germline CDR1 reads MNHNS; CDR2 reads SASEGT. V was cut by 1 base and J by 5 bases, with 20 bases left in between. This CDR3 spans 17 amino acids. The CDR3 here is CASSEGQGFYMITEAFF. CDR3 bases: TGTGCCAGCAGTGAAGGGCAGGGGTTCTATATGATAACTGAAGCTTTCTTT.

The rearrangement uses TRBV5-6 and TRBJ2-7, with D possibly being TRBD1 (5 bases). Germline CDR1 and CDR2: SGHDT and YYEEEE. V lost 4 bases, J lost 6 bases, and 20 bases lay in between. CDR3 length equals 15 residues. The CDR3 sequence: CASSHLNGQGLEQYF. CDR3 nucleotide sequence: TGTGCCAGCAGCCACCTTAACGGTCAGGGTCTCGAGCAGTACTTC.

Here the CDR3 reads CASSPYGLAGAYNEQFF. In nucleotides, the CDR3 is TGTGCCAGCTCACCATACGGACTAGCGGGAGCATACAATGAGCAGTTCTTC. The V call is TRBV18, the J call TRBJ2-1; TRBD2 aligns across 13 bases. Germline trimming cut 2 bases from V and 4 bases from J; bases unmatched to any gene: 5. This CDR3 is 17 amino acids long. Germline V lookup: CDR1 KGHSH, CDR2 LQKENI.

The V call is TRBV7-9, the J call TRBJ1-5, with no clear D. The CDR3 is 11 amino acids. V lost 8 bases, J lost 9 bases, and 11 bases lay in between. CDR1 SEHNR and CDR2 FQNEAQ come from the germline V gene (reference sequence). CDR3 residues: CASPNRWPQHF. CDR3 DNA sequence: TGTGCCAGCCCCAACCGGTGGCCCCAGCATTTT.

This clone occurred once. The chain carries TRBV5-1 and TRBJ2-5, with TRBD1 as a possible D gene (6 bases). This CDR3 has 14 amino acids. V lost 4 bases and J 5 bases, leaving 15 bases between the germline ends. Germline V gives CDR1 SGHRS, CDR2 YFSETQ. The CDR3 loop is CASSAQGLEETQYF. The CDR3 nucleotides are TGCGCCAGCAGCGCACAGGGCTTGGAGGAGACCCAGTACTTC.

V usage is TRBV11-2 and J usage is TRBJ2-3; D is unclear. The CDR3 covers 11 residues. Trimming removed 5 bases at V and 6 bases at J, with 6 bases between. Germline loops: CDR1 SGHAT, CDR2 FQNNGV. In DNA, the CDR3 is TGTGCCAGCAGCGACGGGGATACGCAGTATTTT. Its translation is CASSDGDTQYF.

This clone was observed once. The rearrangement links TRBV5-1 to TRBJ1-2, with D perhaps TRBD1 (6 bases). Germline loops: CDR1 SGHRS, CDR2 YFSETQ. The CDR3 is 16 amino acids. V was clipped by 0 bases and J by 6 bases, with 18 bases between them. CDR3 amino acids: CASSLAPQGRADGYTF. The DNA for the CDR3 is TGCGCCAGCAGCTTGGCCCCACAGGGAAGGGCGGATGGCTACACCTTC. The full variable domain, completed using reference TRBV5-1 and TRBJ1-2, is KAGVTQTPRYLIKTRGQQVTLSCSPISGHRSVSWYQQTPGQGLQFLFEYFSETQRNKGNFPGRFSGRQFSNSRSEMNVSTLELGDSALYLCASSLAPQGRADGYTFGSGTRLTVV.

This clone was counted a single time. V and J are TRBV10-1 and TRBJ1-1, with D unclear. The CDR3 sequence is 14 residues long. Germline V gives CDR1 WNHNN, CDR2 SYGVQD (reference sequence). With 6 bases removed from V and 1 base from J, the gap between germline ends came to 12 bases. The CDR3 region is CASRAGGQNTEAFF. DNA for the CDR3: TGCGCCAGCAGGGCAGGAGGGCAGAACACTGAAGCTTTCTTT.

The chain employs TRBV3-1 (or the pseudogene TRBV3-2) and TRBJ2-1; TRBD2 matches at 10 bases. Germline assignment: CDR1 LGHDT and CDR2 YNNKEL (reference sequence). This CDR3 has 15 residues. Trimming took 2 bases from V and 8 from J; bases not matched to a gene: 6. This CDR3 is CASSQRTGTSDEQFF. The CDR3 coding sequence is TGTGCCAGCAGCCAACGAACCGGGACTAGCGATGAGCAGTTCTTC.

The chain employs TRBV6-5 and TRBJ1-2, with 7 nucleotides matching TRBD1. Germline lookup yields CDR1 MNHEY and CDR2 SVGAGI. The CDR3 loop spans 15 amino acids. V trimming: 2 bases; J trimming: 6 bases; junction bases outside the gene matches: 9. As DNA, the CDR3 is TGTGCCAGCAGTTACATACTAGGGGGCACCGATGGCTACACCTTC. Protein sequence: CASSYILGGTDGYTF.

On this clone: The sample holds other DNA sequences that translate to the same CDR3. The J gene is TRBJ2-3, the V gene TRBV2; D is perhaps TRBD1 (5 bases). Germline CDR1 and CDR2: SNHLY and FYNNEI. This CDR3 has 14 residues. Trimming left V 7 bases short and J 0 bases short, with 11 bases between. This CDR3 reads CASKTGTSTDTQYF. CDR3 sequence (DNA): TGTGCCAGCAAAACAGGCACTAGCACAGATACGCAGTATTTT.

The CDR3 reads CATSDRRGSTDTQYF. For the CDR3, the DNA is TGTGCCACCAGTGATCGCAGGGGTAGCACAGATACGCAGTATTTT. The chain combines TRBV24-1 with TRBJ2-3; possibly TRBD1 for D (6 bases). The CDR3 has 15 residues. V gave up 3 bases and J gave up 0 bases, with 9 bases separating them. Germline lookup yields CDR1 KGHDR and CDR2 SFDVKD.

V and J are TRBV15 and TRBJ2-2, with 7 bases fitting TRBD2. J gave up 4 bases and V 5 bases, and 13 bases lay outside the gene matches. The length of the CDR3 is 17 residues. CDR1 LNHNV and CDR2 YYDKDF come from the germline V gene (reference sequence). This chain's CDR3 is CATSSPRSRGVTGELFF. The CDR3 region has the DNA TGTGCCACCAGCTCCCCCCGTTCCCGGGGGGTCACCGGGGAGCTGTTTTTT.

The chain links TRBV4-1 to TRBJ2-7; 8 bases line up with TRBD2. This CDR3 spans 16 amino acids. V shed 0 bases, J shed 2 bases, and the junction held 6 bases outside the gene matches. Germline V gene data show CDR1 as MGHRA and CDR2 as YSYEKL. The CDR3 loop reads CASSQDRGLGTYEQYF. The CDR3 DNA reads TGCGCCAGCAGCCAAGATAGGGGACTAGGCACCTACGAGCAGTACTTC.

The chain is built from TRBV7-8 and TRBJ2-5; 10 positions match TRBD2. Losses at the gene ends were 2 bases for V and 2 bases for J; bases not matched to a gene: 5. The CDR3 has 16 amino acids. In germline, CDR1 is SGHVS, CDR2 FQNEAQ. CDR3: CASSLRLAGEQETQYF. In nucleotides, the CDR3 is TGTGCCAGCAGCTTACGGCTAGCGGGGGAGCAAGAGACCCAGTACTTC.

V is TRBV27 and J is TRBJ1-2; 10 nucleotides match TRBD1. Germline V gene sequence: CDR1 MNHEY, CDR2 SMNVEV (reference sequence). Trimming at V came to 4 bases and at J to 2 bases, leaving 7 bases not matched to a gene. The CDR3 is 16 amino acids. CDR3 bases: TGTGCCAGCAGTTCATTGCCGGGACAGGGGAACTATGGCTACACCTTC. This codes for CASSSLPGQGNYGYTF.

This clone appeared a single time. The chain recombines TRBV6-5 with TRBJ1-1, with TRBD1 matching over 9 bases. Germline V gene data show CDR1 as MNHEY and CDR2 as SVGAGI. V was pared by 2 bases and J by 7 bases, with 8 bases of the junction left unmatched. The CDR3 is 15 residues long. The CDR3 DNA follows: TGTGCCAGCAGTTACGGGGTGACAGGGGGTGGTGAAGCTTTCTTT. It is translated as CASSYGVTGGGEAFF.

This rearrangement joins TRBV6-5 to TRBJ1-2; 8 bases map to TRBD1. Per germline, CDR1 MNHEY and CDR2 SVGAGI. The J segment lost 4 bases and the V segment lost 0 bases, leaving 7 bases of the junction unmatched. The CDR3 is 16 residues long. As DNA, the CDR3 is TGTGCCAGCAGTTACTCGGGTGGACAGGGCTCCTATGGCTACACCTTC. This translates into CASSYSGGQGSYGYTF.

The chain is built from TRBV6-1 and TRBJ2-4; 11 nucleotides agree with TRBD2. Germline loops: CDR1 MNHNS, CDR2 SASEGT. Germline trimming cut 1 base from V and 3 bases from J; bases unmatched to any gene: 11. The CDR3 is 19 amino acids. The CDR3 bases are TGTGCCAGCAGTGAAGATCCTAGCGGGGGGTACGGAGTCAAAAACATTCAGTACTTC. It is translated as CASSEDPSGGYGVKNIQYF.

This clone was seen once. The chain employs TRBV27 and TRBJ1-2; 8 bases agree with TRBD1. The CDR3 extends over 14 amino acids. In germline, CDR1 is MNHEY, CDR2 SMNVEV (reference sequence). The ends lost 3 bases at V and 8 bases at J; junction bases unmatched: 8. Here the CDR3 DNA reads TGTGCCAGCAGTTTGCAGGGGGCCCTGGGGGGCTACACCTTC. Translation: CASSLQGALGGYTF.